This entry lists 27 T cell receptor beta chains sequenced from one sample in a study of cytomegalovirus exposure and HLA in healthy donors. In the PCR, 60 Vbeta and 13 Jbeta primers were used. Assay used: immunoSEQ multiplex PCR; TCRdb lists only in-frame clones, some missing. The data contain under 110,000 clones, over 55% of them singletons. Sample: PBMCs. The receptors were gathered from a female donor in good health and CMV-seronegative.

V usage is TRBV19 and J usage is TRBJ1-2; 12 bases map to TRBD1. Trimming at V came to 5 bases and at J to 4 bases, leaving 14 bases not matched to a gene. Germline V gene sequence: CDR1 LNHDA, CDR2 SQIVND (reference sequence). The CDR3 is 18 residues long. In DNA form, the CDR3 reads TGTGCCAGTAGTCGCGGTGCGGGACAGGGGGCCCGCCGCTATGGCTACACCTTC. It translates to CASSRGAGQGARRYGYTF. Complete variable domain (other parts from reference TRBV19 and TRBJ1-2): DGGITQSPKYLFRKEGQNVTLSCEQNLNHDAMYWYRQDPGQGLRLIYYSQIVNDFQKGDIAEGYSVSREKKESFPLTVTSAQKNPTAFYLCASSRGAGQGARRYGYTFGSGTRLTVV.

V is TRBV4-2 and J is TRBJ1-1; 9 nucleotides match TRBD1. V was clipped by 6 bases and J by 2 bases; unmatched bases: 7. CDR3 length: 15 amino acids. Germline lookup yields CDR1 LGHNA and CDR2 YNFKEQ. The CDR3 DNA sequence: TGTGCCAGCAGACCCACAGGGGGCGGAAACACTGAAGCTTTCTTT. This translates into CASRPTGGGNTEAFF.

The J gene is TRBJ2-1, the V gene TRBV5-4; 8 bases match TRBD2. Trimming removed 2 bases from V and 0 bases from J; junction bases left unmatched: 7. Germline V gene sequence: CDR1 SGHNT, CDR2 YYREEE (reference sequence). The CDR3 length is 17 residues. The CDR3 loop reads CASSLGAGVASYNEQFF. The DNA of the CDR3 is TGTGCCAGCAGCTTAGGAGCGGGAGTTGCCTCCTACAATGAGCAGTTCTTC.

This clone was seen repeatedly, ten times or more. The V and J genes are TRBV5-5 and TRBJ1-4, with unresolved D. The CDR3 is 16 residues long. Trimming cost V 1 base and J 0 bases, with 10 bases left between them. Germline lookup yields CDR1 SGHKS and CDR2 YYEKEE (reference sequence). CDR3: CASSLLGSATNEKLFF. CDR3 DNA: TGTGCCAGCAGCTTGCTGGGGAGCGCAACTAATGAAAAACTGTTTTTT.

In nucleotides, the CDR3 is TGTGCCTGGAGTCCTGGGACAGGTCAAGAGACCCAGTACTTC. The encoded protein is CAWSPGTGQETQYF. This chain uses TRBV30 with TRBJ2-5, with TRBD1 matching 8 bases. J gave up 2 bases and V 2 bases, and 4 bases lay outside the gene matches. CDR3 length: 14 amino acids. The V gene's germline CDR1 is GTSNPN and CDR2 SVGIG (reference sequence).

V usage is TRBV30 and J usage is TRBJ1-1, with 8 nucleotides matching TRBD1. This CDR3 region has 18 residues. The trim removed 2 bases at V and 4 bases at J, leaving 18 bases unmatched. Germline CDR1 reads GTSNPN; CDR2 reads SVGIG (reference sequence). The CDR3 sequence is CAWSQSGVDRGGSTEAFF. CDR3 DNA sequence: TGTGCCTGGAGTCAAAGTGGAGTAGACAGGGGAGGTAGCACTGAAGCTTTCTTT.

This chain uses TRBV2 with TRBJ2-3, with TRBD2 matching 10 bases. This CDR3 has 17 amino acids. V was clipped by 2 bases and J by 1 base; unmatched bases: 6. Per germline, CDR1 SNHLY and CDR2 FYNNEI. In DNA form, the CDR3 reads TGTGCCAGCAGTGAATTGGCTAGCGGGAGAGGCACAGATACGCAGTATTTT. This translates into CASSELASGRGTDTQYF.

The CDR3 region has the DNA TGTGCCAGCAGTTCCCACTTCTTGAACACTGAAGCTTTCTTT. Protein: CASSSHFLNTEAFF. The V and J genes are TRBV27 and TRBJ1-1; no firm D call. V shed 4 bases and J shed 0 bases, with 9 bases lying between them. This CDR3 contains 14 residues. Germline values: CDR1 MNHEY, CDR2 SMNVEV (reference sequence).

The V gene is TRBV4-1, the J gene TRBJ2-5; no clear D. The germline V gene encodes CDR1 MGHRA and CDR2 YSYEKL. The CDR3 spans 14 residues. V was pared by 0 bases and J by 4 bases, with 9 bases between. CDR3 DNA: TGCGCCAGCAGCCAAGAGGGCGACGGAGAGACCCAGTACTTC. Its translation: CASSQEGDGETQYF.

The chain combines TRBV6-1 with TRBJ1-1; 8 nucleotides align to TRBD1. This CDR3 comprises 13 residues. Germline loops: CDR1 MNHNS, CDR2 SASEGT. V lost 1 base and J lost 7; bases outside the gene matches: 2. The CDR3 protein is CASSEGGTGEAFF. Here the CDR3 DNA reads TGTGCCAGCAGTGAAGGGGGGACAGGTGAAGCTTTCTTT.

The chain carries TRBV7-2 and TRBJ2-3; the D is unclear. The V gene's germline CDR1 is SGHTA and CDR2 FQGNSA. The CDR3 is 14 residues long. Trimming removed 5 bases at V and 6 bases at J, with 15 bases between. CDR3 amino acids: CASSPLLWSDTQYF. Written as DNA, the CDR3 is TGTGCCAGCAGCCCCCTATTGTGGTCCGATACGCAGTATTTT.

V is TRBV11-3 and J is TRBJ2-1; the D gene is possibly TRBD2 (7 bases). Germline-derived CDR1 and CDR2 are SGHNT and YENEEA. V lost 7 bases, J lost 8 bases, and 27 bases lay in between. This CDR3 has 17 residues. The CDR3: CASTLSPGVGGGDEQFF. The CDR3 DNA reads as TGTGCCAGCACCCTTTCCCCCGGGGTGGGGGGGGGCGATGAGCAGTTCTTC. Looking up the rest from reference TRBV11-3 and TRBJ2-1 gives the full variable domain: EAGVVQSPRYKIIEKKQPVAFWCNPISGHNTLYWYLQNLGQGPELLIRYENEEAVDDSQLPKDRFSAERLKGVDSTLKIQPAELGDSAVYLCASTLSPGVGGGDEQFFGPGTRLTVL.

This chain joins TRBV28 and TRBJ2-7; no clear D. CDR1 MDHEN and CDR2 SYDVKM come from the germline V gene. The CDR3 contains 14 residues. The V gene lost 5 bases and the J gene lost 6 bases, with 17 bases spanning the gap. The CDR3 loop reads CASSERRSPLEQYF. Here the CDR3 DNA reads TGTGCCAGCAGTGAGAGGCGTTCTCCCCTCGAGCAGTACTTC.

The gene calls are TRBV30 and TRBJ2-1; 8 bases agree with TRBD2. The CDR3 runs to 14 residues. The V gene end was trimmed by 0 bases and the J gene end by 6 bases; junction bases not matched to a gene: 4. Per germline, CDR1 GTSNPN and CDR2 SVGIG (reference sequence). The chain's CDR3 is CAWSVKRETNEQFF. CDR3 DNA sequence: TGTGCCTGGAGTGTAAAGCGGGAGACCAATGAGCAGTTCTTC.

CDR3 sequence reads: CASSSRQGYNEQFF. CDR3 in DNA: TGTGCCAGCAGCTCCAGACAGGGCTACAATGAGCAGTTCTTC. This chain uses TRBV11-3 with TRBJ2-1; 7 nucleotides match TRBD1. The germline V gene has CDR1 SGHNT and CDR2 YENEEA. With V trimmed by 4 bases and J by 3 bases, 3 bases remained unmatched. CDR3 length equals 14 residues.

This clone has just a few counts. This chain uses TRBV27 with TRBJ2-7, with 8 bases matching TRBD1. Looked up from germline, CDR1 is MNHEY and CDR2 is SMNVEV (reference sequence). The trim removed 6 bases at V and 4 bases at J, leaving 14 bases unmatched. The CDR3 loop spans 16 amino acids. In nucleotides, the CDR3 is TGTGCCAGCAGCCTTAGGGGCGACAGGGGAGGTTACGAGCAGTACTTC. Protein: CASSLRGDRGGYEQYF.

The V and J genes are TRBV29-1 and TRBJ2-1; no definite D call. V was trimmed by 7 bases and J by 4 bases, leaving 11 bases between them. The CDR3 covers 12 residues. CDR1 is SQVTM, CDR2 ANQGSEA, per germline. CDR3 in DNA: TGCAGCGCTCGAGTTGCTTACAATGAGCAGTTCTTC. Its translation is CSARVAYNEQFF.

The V call is TRBV4-1, the J call TRBJ2-7; D unclear. CDR3 size: 15 residues. V lost 0 bases, J lost 6 bases, and 15 bases lay in between. Germline assignment: CDR1 MGHRA and CDR2 YSYEKL. CDR3 nucleotide sequence: TGCGCCAGCAGCCAAGATCCGCCGTTGGGCCTCGAGCAGTACTTC. It codes for CASSQDPPLGLEQYF.

CDR3 amino acids: CASSTGDRLRTGELFF. CDR3 DNA: TGTGCCAGCAGCACCGGGGACAGGCTGCGGACCGGGGAGCTGTTTTTT. The rearrangement uses TRBV5-4 and TRBJ2-2, with 8 bases lining up with TRBD1. Per the germline V gene, CDR1 is SGHNT and CDR2 is YYREEE (reference sequence). The CDR3 totals 16 residues. With V trimmed by 4 bases and J by 5 bases, 10 bases remained unmatched.

The chain carries TRBV19 and TRBJ2-1, with D possibly matching TRBD1 (7 bases). The CDR3 consists of 15 residues. Per the germline V gene, CDR1 is LNHDA and CDR2 is SQIVND (reference sequence). Trimming took off 5 bases at V and 3 bases at J, with 14 bases between the two ends. CDR3 sequence: CASSPRRGLYNEQFF. The DNA of the CDR3 is TGTGCCAGTAGTCCCCGGAGGGGGCTCTACAATGAGCAGTTCTTC.

Only a few counts were recorded for this clone. The V gene is TRBV19, the J gene TRBJ1-1; D is unclear. In germline, CDR1 is LNHDA, CDR2 SQIVND (reference sequence). The CDR3 contains 14 residues. The ends were cut back, 2 bases at V and 0 bases at J, with 7 bases in the middle. In DNA form, the CDR3 reads TGTGCCAGTAGTATACCGGGAATGAACACTGAAGCTTTCTTT. Protein sequence: CASSIPGMNTEAFF.

This chain connects TRBV7-9 to TRBJ2-1; D gene uncertain. The CDR3 totals 14 residues. The ends were cut back, 2 bases at V and 0 bases at J, with 5 bases in the middle. Germline-derived CDR1 and CDR2 are SEHNR and FQNEAQ (reference sequence). CDR3 DNA sequence: TGTGCCAGCAGCTTACCGAGCTCCTACAATGAGCAGTTCTTC. Its translation: CASSLPSSYNEQFF. Combining the CDR3 with reference TRBV7-9 and TRBJ2-1 gives the whole variable domain DTGVSQNPRHKITKRGQNVTFRCDPISEHNRLYWYRQTLGQGPEFLTYFQNEAQLEKSRLLSDRFSAERPKGSFSTLEIQRTEQGDSAMYLCASSLPSSYNEQFFGPGTRLTVL.

The CDR3 protein is CAIGQGKANYGYTF. The CDR3 DNA is TGTGCCATCGGACAGGGAAAAGCTAACTATGGCTACACCTTC. The chain recombines TRBV10-3 with TRBJ1-2; 8 positions agree with TRBD1. V shed 8 bases, J shed 0 bases, and the junction held 5 bases outside the gene matches. CDR1 is ENHRY, CDR2 SYGVKD, per germline. The length of the CDR3 is 14 residues.

The V and J genes are TRBV29-1 and TRBJ1-2; D is possibly TRBD1 (6 bases). Trimming cost V 4 bases and J 3 bases, with 9 bases left between them. The length of the CDR3 is 12 residues. Per germline, CDR1 SQVTM and CDR2 ANQGSEA. As DNA, the CDR3 is TGCAGCGTTGCGGGGGGCGACTATGGCTACACCTTC. Translating gives CSVAGGDYGYTF.

The chain couples TRBV30 to TRBJ2-5, with 9 nucleotides matching TRBD1. Germline values: CDR1 GTSNPN, CDR2 SVGIG (reference sequence). J lost 2 bases, V lost 2 bases, and 3 bases had no gene match. This CDR3 has 14 amino acids. CDR3 in amino acids: CAWSTTGGQETQYF. The CDR3 nucleotides read TGTGCCTGGAGTACGACAGGGGGTCAAGAGACCCAGTACTTC.

The V and J genes are TRBV18 and TRBJ2-3; no clear D gene. The length of the CDR3 is 12 residues. Germline V gene data show CDR1 as KGHSH and CDR2 as LQKENI. Trimming left V 5 bases short and J 6 bases short, with 9 bases between. CDR3 in amino acids: CASSETGDTQYF. The DNA for the CDR3 is TGTGCCAGCTCAGAGACTGGGGATACGCAGTATTTT.

CDR3 in amino acids: CASSFPREANGELFF. CDR3 DNA sequence: TGTGCCAGCAGCTTTCCACGGGAGGCAAACGGGGAGCTGTTTTTT. This chain links TRBV5-8 with TRBJ2-2, with 7 bases that match TRBD2. The CDR3 length is 15 residues. Germline V gene data show CDR1 as SGHTS and CDR2 as YDEGEE. The junction had 8 bases not matched to a gene; V was cut back by 2 bases and J by 7 bases.